Listed below are T cell receptor beta chains from one sample, sequenced in a study of T-cell memory formation after mild COVID-19. TCRdb independently ran MiXCR on the 5' RACE reads; one entry per CDR3 protein. The sample holds 350,000 to 450,000 distinct CDR3 sequences, 13% to 15% seen once. The sequenced sample was PBMCs or a T cell subset sorted from them (not recorded which). These receptors came from a man aged 18 to 30 who had mild COVID-19 (a few samples of this study predate the infection). Cell type and time point are not known. The CDR3 runs from the conserved cysteine through the conserved F or W. The D gene is left open where the match is weak. Size is omitted from some rows. Given values are once, few, many or a class for expanded clones.

v_gene: TRBV4-3
len: 14
d_gene: NA
abundance: few
j_gene: TRBJ1-6
CDR3nt: TGCGCCAGCAGCCAAGAAGAAAGAGGTTCACCCCTCCACTTT
CDR3aa: CASSQEERGSPLHF

v_gene: TRBV5-8
len: 15
d_gene: NA
abundance: NA
j_gene: TRBJ1-5
CDR3nt: TGTGCCAGCAGCTTGGGGGTAGGCGGCAATCAGCCCCAGCATTTT
CDR3aa: CASSLGVGGNQPQHF

v_gene: TRBV5-1
len: 12
d_gene: NA
abundance: many
j_gene: TRBJ2-1
CDR3nt: TGCGCCAGCAGCTTGCCCGGCAATGAGCAGTTCTTC
CDR3aa: CASSLPGNEQFF

v_gene: TRBV14
len: 14
d_gene: NA
abundance: NA
j_gene: TRBJ2-5
CDR3nt: TGTGCCAGCAGCCCGGGACTGACTCGAGAGACCCAGTACTTC
CDR3aa: CASSPGLTRETQYF

v_gene: TRBV5-1
len: 14
d_gene: TRBD2
abundance: many
j_gene: TRBJ2-3
CDR3nt: TGCGCCAGCAGCGAAGCGGGGGGAGGAGATACGCAGTATTTT
CDR3aa: CASSEAGGGDTQYF

v_gene: TRBV7-9
len: 17
d_gene: NA
abundance: NA
j_gene: TRBJ1-1
CDR3nt: TGTGCCAGCAGCTTTTCCTTCCGTACCGCCCCGAACACTGAAGCTTTCTTT
CDR3aa: CASSFSFRTAPNTEAFF

v_gene: TRBV6-2/TRBV6-3
len: 15
d_gene: NA
abundance: few
j_gene: TRBJ2-1
CDR3nt: TGTGCCAGCATGAGGTTCCGGGGGGCGTCCAATGAGCAGTTCTTC
CDR3aa: CASMRFRGASNEQFF

v_gene: TRBV20-1
len: 14
d_gene: NA
abundance: NA
j_gene: TRBJ1-6
CDR3nt: TGCAGTGCTAGAGATAGCTCCTATAATTCACCCCTCCACTTT
CDR3aa: CSARDSSYNSPLHF

v_gene: TRBV5-1
len: 14
d_gene: NA
abundance: few
j_gene: TRBJ1-5
CDR3nt: TGCGCCAGCAGGCCGGACTATAGCAATCAGCCCCAGCATTTT
CDR3aa: CASRPDYSNQPQHF

v_gene: TRBV24-1
len: 13
d_gene: NA
abundance: many
j_gene: TRBJ2-3
CDR3nt: TGTGCCACCAGTAGACCCGTCGCGGATACGCAGTATTTT
CDR3aa: CATSRPVADTQYF

v_gene: TRBV4-2
len: 13
d_gene: NA
abundance: NA
j_gene: TRBJ2-1
CDR3nt: TGTGCCAGCAGCCATACACGGGGTTCGGAGCAGTTCTTC
CDR3aa: CASSHTRGSEQFF

v_gene: TRBV10-3
len: 13
d_gene: NA
abundance: NA
j_gene: TRBJ1-1
CDR3nt: TGTGCCATCAAACGGCCACTCGGCACTGAAGCTTTCTTT
CDR3aa: CAIKRPLGTEAFF

v_gene: TRBV7-8
len: 17
d_gene: NA
abundance: NA
j_gene: TRBJ1-6
CDR3nt: TGTGCCAGCAGCTTAGACGTGGGTCCCCCCTATAATTCACCCCTCCACTTT
CDR3aa: CASSLDVGPPYNSPLHF

v_gene: TRBV7-9
len: 15
d_gene: TRBD1
abundance: few
j_gene: TRBJ2-3
CDR3nt: TGTGCCAGCAGCTTAGCACAGGGGGCGAAGGATACGCAGTATTTT
CDR3aa: CASSLAQGAKDTQYF

v_gene: TRBV10-3
len: 14
d_gene: TRBD1
abundance: few
j_gene: TRBJ1-6
CDR3nt: TGTGCCACCTCAACAGGACAGGATAATTCACCCCTCCACTTT
CDR3aa: CATSTGQDNSPLHF

v_gene: TRBV5-4
len: 15
d_gene: TRBD1
abundance: NA
j_gene: TRBJ2-2
CDR3nt: TGTGCCAGCAGCTCCGGGACAGGGATTCCCGGGGAGCTGTTTTTT
CDR3aa: CASSSGTGIPGELFF

v_gene: TRBV6-2/TRBV6-3
len: 12
d_gene: NA
abundance: NA
j_gene: TRBJ2-2
CDR3nt: TGTGCCAGCAGTGTCGACACCGGGGAGCTGTTTTTT
CDR3aa: CASSVDTGELFF

v_gene: TRBV27
len: 15
d_gene: NA
abundance: NA
j_gene: TRBJ2-5
CDR3nt: TGTGCCAGCAGTCCGTTGTTGGCAGGGGCCGAGACCCAGTACTTC
CDR3aa: CASSPLLAGAETQYF

v_gene: TRBV7-6
len: 12
d_gene: NA
abundance: NA
j_gene: TRBJ2-3
CDR3nt: TGTGCCAGCAGCCGCCCTTACGATACGCAGTATTTT
CDR3aa: CASSRPYDTQYF

v_gene: TRBV9
len: 15
d_gene: NA
abundance: many
j_gene: TRBJ2-2
CDR3nt: TGTGCCAGCAGCGACGGGGACCCGAACACCGGGGAGCTGTTTTTT
CDR3aa: CASSDGDPNTGELFF

v_gene: TRBV7-2
len: 13
d_gene: NA
abundance: many
j_gene: TRBJ2-3
CDR3nt: TGTGCCAGCAGCTTTAGTGGGACAGATACGCAGTATTTT
CDR3aa: CASSFSGTDTQYF

v_gene: TRBV20-1
len: 17
d_gene: NA
abundance: NA
j_gene: TRBJ1-2
CDR3nt: TGCAGTGCTAGAGATGAGACGGATCAGGAACCTAACTATGGCTACACCTTC
CDR3aa: CSARDETDQEPNYGYTF

v_gene: TRBV6-2/TRBV6-3
len: 15
d_gene: NA
abundance: many
j_gene: TRBJ1-1
CDR3nt: TGTGCCAGCACCTACCACCAGACAGGGAACACTGAAGCTTTCTTT
CDR3aa: CASTYHQTGNTEAFF

v_gene: TRBV20-1
len: 16
d_gene: TRBD2
abundance: few
j_gene: TRBJ2-2
CDR3nt: TGCAGTGCTACCGGGACTAGCGGGGCGGAAACCGGGGAGCTGTTTTTT
CDR3aa: CSATGTSGAETGELFF

v_gene: TRBV7-6
len: 14
d_gene: NA
abundance: NA
j_gene: TRBJ2-6
CDR3nt: TGTGCCAGCAGCTTAGCGCAGGGGGCCAACGTCCTGACTTTC
CDR3aa: CASSLAQGANVLTF

v_gene: TRBV10-3
len: 12
d_gene: NA
abundance: many
j_gene: TRBJ2-7
CDR3nt: TGTGCCATCAGTGAGTCCTCCTACGAGCAGTACTTC
CDR3aa: CAISESSYEQYF

v_gene: TRBV4-2
len: 15
d_gene: TRBD2
abundance: NA
j_gene: TRBJ2-2
CDR3nt: TGTGCCAGCAGCCCTAGCGGGGGGGGCACCGGGGAGCTGTTTTTT
CDR3aa: CASSPSGGGTGELFF

v_gene: TRBV5-1
len: 14
d_gene: NA
abundance: NA
j_gene: TRBJ1-2
CDR3nt: TGCGCCAGCAGTCTAGGACAGAGCACCTATGGCTACACCTTC
CDR3aa: CASSLGQSTYGYTF

v_gene: TRBV5-1
len: 14
d_gene: NA
abundance: few
j_gene: TRBJ1-5
CDR3nt: TGCGCCAGCAGCTTGGTGGGGGGGTCGGGGCCCCAGCATTTT
CDR3aa: CASSLVGGSGPQHF

v_gene: TRBV5-1
len: 14
d_gene: NA
abundance: NA
j_gene: TRBJ2-3
CDR3nt: TGCGCCAGCAGCTTGGAAGCGGGTGAAAATACGCAGTATTTT
CDR3aa: CASSLEAGENTQYF

v_gene: TRBV6-2/TRBV6-3
len: 16
d_gene: TRBD2
abundance: NA
j_gene: TRBJ2-4
CDR3nt: TGTGCCAGCAGTAAGCGGGGGGACCTAGCCAAAAACATTCAGTACTTC
CDR3aa: CASSKRGDLAKNIQYF

v_gene: TRBV7-2
len: 16
d_gene: NA
abundance: NA
j_gene: TRBJ2-3
CDR3nt: TGTGCCAGCAGCTTAGACTTGGGGTATGGCACAGATACGCAGTATTTT
CDR3aa: CASSLDLGYGTDTQYF

v_gene: TRBV7-8
len: 22
d_gene: TRBD2
abundance: NA
j_gene: TRBJ2-4
CDR3nt: TGTGCCAGCAGCTCGACCGCGCTCCGGGGACTAGCGGGGGGTCGGGCCAAAAACATTCAGTACTTC
CDR3aa: CASSSTALRGLAGGRAKNIQYF

v_gene: TRBV4-1
len: 15
d_gene: TRBD1
abundance: NA
j_gene: TRBJ1-1
CDR3nt: TGCGCCAGCAGCCACGATGGACAGGGGGCAACTGAAGCTTTCTTT
CDR3aa: CASSHDGQGATEAFF

v_gene: TRBV6-5
len: 16
d_gene: NA
abundance: few
j_gene: TRBJ2-3
CDR3nt: TGTGCCAGCAAAAGGACAGTCTCCCCTAGCACAGATACGCAGTATTTT
CDR3aa: CASKRTVSPSTDTQYF

v_gene: TRBV20-1
len: 14
d_gene: TRBD2
abundance: NA
j_gene: TRBJ2-1
CDR3nt: TGCAGTGCCAGCCGGGGGGGGTGGCTCAATGAGCAGTTCTTC
CDR3aa: CSASRGGWLNEQFF

v_gene: TRBV6-1
len: 14
d_gene: TRBD2
abundance: few
j_gene: TRBJ2-1
CDR3nt: TGTGCCAGCAGTGCGACTAGCGCCTACAATGAGCAGTTCTTC
CDR3aa: CASSATSAYNEQFF

v_gene: TRBV7-6
len: 15
d_gene: NA
abundance: many
j_gene: TRBJ2-7
CDR3nt: TGTGCCAGCAGCTTAGATGGTAGGGTTTCCCTCGAGCAGTACTTC
CDR3aa: CASSLDGRVSLEQYF

v_gene: TRBV5-1
len: 16
d_gene: NA
abundance: NA
j_gene: TRBJ1-4
CDR3nt: TGCGCCAGCAGCGCCGGGGATCAGGGATTCAATGAAAAACTGTTTTTT
CDR3aa: CASSAGDQGFNEKLFF

v_gene: TRBV6-2/TRBV6-3
len: 14
d_gene: TRBD1
abundance: NA
j_gene: TRBJ1-1
CDR3nt: TGTGCCAGCAGTTATGGACAGGGGTGGACTGAAGCTTTCTTT
CDR3aa: CASSYGQGWTEAFF